This section outlines one TCR beta chain sequence together with its context. Just one base apart from a much larger clone, this may be a read error. These data come from a study of regulatory T cells in long-lasting Graves disease. About the research overall: Less than 3 months of antithyroid drugs had been taken by newly diagnosed Graves' patients.

Through Arm-PCR of CDR3 regions and iRepertoire HTBI primers, TCR beta libraries were built. Per the authors' pipeline: From all samples, identification returned over 13 TRBJ and around 62 TRBV segments. TCRdb processed the multiplex PCR reads anew with MiXCR; each CDR3 protein has one entry. TCRdb's processing, not the authors', yielded these V and J calls. The data show under 300,000 distinct CDR3 sequences, about a sixth seen once. This sample's time point: newly diagnosed GD, antithyroid drugs for less than 3 months. PBMC RNA served as the TCR library source. American Thyroid Association guidelines served as the basis for diagnosing Graves' disease. Here the sequenced sample was peripheral blood mononuclear cells (PBMCs), taken at new diagnosis, from a patient treated with antithyroid drugs. The clonotype was recovered from a female donor with Graves disease.

The CDR3 is CASIQDLAASRYEQYF. The CDR3 region has the DNA TGCGCCAGCATCCAAGATCTAGCGGCTAGCCGATACGAGCAGTACTTC. This sequence joins TRBV4-3 and TRBJ2-7; 7 bases line up with TRBD2. From germline, CDR1 is LGHNA and CDR2 YSLEER. CDR3 length equals 16 residues.